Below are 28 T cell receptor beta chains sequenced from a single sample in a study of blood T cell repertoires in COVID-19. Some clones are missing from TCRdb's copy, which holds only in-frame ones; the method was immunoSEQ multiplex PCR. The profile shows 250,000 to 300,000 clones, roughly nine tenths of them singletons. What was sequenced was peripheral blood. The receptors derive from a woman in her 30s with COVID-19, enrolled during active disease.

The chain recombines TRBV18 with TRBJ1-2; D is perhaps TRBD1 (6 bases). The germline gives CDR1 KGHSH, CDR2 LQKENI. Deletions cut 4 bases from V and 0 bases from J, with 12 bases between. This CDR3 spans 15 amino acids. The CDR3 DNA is TGTGCCAGCTCACTTCGGGACACTCCTAACTATGGCTACACCTTC. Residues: CASSLRDTPNYGYTF.

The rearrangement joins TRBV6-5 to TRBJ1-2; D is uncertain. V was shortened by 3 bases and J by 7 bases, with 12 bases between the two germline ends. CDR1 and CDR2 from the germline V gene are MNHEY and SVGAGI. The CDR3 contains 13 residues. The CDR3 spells CASSYVSASGYTF. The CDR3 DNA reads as TGTGCCAGCAGTTATGTCAGCGCGTCTGGCTACACCTTC.

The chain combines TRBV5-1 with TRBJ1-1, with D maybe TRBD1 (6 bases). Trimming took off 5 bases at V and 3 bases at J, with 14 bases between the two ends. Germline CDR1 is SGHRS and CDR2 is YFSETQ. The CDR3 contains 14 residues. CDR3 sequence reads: CASSPDRSDTEAFF. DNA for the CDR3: TGCGCCAGCAGTCCCGACAGGTCGGACACTGAAGCTTTCTTT.

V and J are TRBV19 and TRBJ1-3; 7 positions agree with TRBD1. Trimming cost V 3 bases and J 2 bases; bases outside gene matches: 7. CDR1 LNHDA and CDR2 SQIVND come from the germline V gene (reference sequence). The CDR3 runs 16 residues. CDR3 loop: CASSIQGGPPGNTIYF. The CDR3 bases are TGTGCCAGTAGTATCCAGGGGGGTCCTCCTGGAAACACCATATATTTT.

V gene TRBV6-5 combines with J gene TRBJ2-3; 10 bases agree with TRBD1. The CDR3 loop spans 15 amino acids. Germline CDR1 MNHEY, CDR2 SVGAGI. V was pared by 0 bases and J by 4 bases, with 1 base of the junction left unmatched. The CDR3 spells CASSYSTGGPDTQYF. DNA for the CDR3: TGTGCCAGCAGTTACTCGACAGGGGGCCCAGATACGCAGTATTTT.

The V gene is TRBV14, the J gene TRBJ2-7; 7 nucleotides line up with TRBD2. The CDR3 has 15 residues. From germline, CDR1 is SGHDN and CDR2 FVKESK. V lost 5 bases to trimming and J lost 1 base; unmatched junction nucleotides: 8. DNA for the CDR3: TGTGCCAGCAGCTTATATTTGGGGGGGTCCTACGAGCAGTACTTC. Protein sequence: CASSLYLGGSYEQYF.

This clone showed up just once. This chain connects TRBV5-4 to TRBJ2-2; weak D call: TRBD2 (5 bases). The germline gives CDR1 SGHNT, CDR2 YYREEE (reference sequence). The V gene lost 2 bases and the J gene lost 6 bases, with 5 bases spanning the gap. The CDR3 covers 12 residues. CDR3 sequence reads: CASSFGAGELFF. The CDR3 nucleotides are TGTGCCAGCAGCTTCGGGGCCGGGGAGCTGTTTTTT.

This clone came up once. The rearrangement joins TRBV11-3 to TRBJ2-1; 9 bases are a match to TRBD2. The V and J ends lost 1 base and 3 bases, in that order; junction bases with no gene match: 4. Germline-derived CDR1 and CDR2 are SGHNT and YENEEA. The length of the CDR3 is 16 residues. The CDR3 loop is CASSLGMREGYNEQFF. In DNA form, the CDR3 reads TGTGCCAGCAGCTTAGGGATGCGGGAGGGCTACAATGAGCAGTTCTTC.

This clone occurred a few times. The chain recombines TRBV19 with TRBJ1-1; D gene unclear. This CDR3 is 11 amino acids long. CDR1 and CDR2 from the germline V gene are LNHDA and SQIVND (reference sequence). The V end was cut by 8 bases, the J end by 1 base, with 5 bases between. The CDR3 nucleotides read TGTGCCAGTTGGGCGAACACTGAAGCTTTCTTT. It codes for CASWANTEAFF.

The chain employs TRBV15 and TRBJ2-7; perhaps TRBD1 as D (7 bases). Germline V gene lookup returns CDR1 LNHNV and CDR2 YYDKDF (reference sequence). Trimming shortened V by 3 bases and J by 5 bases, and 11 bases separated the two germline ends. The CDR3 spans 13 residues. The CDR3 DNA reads TGTGCCACCAGCAGGCGGGACAGTGACGAGCAGTACTTC. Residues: CATSRRDSDEQYF.

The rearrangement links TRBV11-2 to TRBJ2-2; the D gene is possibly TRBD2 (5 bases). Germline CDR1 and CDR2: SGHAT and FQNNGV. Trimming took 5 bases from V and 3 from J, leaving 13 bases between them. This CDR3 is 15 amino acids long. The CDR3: CASSGNRGDTGELFF. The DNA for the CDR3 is TGTGCCAGCAGCGGTAATCGGGGAGACACCGGGGAGCTGTTTTTT.

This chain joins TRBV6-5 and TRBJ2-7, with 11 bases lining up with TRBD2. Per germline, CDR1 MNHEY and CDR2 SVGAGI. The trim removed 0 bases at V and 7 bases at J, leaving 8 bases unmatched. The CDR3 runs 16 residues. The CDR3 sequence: CASSYSYSGGAEEQYF. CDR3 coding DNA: TGTGCCAGCAGTTACTCGTATAGCGGGGGGGCAGAAGAGCAGTACTTC.

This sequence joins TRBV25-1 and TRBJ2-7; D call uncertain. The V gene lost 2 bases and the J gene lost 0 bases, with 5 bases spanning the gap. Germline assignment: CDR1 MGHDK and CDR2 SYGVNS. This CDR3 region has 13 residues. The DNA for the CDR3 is TGTGCCAGCAGTGAACCCAGCTCCTACGAGCAGTACTTC. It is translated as CASSEPSSYEQYF.

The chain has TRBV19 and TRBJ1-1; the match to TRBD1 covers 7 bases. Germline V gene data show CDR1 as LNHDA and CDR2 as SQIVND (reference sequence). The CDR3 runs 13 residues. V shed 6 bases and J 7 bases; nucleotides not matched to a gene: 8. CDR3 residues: CASSNRGGGEAFF. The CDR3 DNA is TGTGCCAGTAGCAACAGGGGTGGCGGTGAAGCTTTCTTT.

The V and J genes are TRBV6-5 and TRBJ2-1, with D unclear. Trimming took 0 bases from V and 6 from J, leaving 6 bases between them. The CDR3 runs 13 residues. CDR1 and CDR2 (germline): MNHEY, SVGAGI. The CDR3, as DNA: TGTGCCAGCAGTTACTCGAACGGCAATGAGCAGTTCTTC. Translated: CASSYSNGNEQFF.

DNA for the CDR3: TGTGCCAGCAGTTACTCGATTCGGGGGGCGCGGTATGGCTACACCTTC. This codes for CASSYSIRGARYGYTF. The V and J genes are TRBV6-5 and TRBJ1-2; possible D gene TRBD1, 6 bases. CDR1 and CDR2 (germline): MNHEY, SVGAGI. CDR3 length: 16 residues. V shed 0 bases and J shed 5 bases, with 16 bases lying between them.

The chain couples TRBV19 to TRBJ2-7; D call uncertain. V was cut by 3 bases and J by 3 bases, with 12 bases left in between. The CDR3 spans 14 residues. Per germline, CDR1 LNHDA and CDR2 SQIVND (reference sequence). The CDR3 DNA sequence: TGTGCCAGTAGTATCGGGTCGGCAGACTACGAGCAGTACTTC. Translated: CASSIGSADYEQYF.

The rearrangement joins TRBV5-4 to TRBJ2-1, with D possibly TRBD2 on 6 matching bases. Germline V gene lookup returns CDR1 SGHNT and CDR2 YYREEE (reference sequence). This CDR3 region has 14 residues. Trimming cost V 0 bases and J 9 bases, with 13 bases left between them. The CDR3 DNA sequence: TGTGCCAGCAGCTTGGATAATTGGCGGGGTGAGCAGTTCTTC. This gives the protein CASSLDNWRGEQFF.

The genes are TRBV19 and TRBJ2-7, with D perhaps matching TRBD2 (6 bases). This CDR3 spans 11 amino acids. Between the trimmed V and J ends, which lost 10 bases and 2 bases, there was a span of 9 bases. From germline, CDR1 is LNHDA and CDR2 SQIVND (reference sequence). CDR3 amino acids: CATRTTYEQYF. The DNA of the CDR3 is TGTGCCACCAGGACTACCTACGAGCAGTACTTC.

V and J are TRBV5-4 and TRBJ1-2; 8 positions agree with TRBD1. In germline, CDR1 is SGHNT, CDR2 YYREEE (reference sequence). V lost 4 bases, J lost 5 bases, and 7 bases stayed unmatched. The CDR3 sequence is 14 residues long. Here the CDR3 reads CASSQVTGEYGYTF. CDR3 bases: TGTGCCAGCAGCCAAGTGACAGGGGAGTATGGCTACACCTTC.

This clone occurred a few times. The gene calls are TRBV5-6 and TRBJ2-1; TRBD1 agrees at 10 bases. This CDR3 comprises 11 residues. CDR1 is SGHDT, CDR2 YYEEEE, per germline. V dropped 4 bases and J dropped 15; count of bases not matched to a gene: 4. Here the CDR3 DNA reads TGTGCCAGCAGCCCGGGACAGGGGTGGTTCTTC. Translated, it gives CASSPGQGWFF. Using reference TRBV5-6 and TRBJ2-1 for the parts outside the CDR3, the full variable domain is DAGVTQSPTHLIKTRGQQVTLRCSPKSGHDTVSWYQQALGQGPQFIFQYYEEEERQRGNFPDRFSGHQFPNYSSELNVNALLLGDSALYLCASSPGQGWFFGPGTRLTVL.

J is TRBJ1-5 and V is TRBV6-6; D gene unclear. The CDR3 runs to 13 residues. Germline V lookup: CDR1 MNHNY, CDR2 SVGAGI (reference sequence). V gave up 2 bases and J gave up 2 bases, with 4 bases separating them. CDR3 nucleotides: TGTGCCAGCAGTTACGCGGGCAATCAGCCCCAGCATTTT. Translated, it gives CASSYAGNQPQHF.

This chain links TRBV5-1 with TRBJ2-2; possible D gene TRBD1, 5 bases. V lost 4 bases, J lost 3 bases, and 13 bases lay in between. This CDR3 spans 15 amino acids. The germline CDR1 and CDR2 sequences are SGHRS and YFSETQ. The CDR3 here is CASSRTITDTGELFF. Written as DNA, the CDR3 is TGCGCCAGCAGCCGGACAATTACTGACACCGGGGAGCTGTTTTTT.

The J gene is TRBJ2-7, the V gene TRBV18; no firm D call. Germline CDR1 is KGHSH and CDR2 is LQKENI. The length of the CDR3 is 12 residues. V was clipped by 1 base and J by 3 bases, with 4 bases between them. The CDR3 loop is CASSPRDYEQYF. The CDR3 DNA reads TGTGCCAGCTCACCACGCGACTACGAGCAGTACTTC.

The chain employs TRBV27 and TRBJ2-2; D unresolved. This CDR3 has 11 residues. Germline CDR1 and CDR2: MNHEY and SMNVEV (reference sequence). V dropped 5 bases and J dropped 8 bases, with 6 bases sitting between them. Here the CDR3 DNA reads TGTGCCAGCAGTCCCCTGGGGGAGCTGTTTTTT. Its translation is CASSPLGELFF.

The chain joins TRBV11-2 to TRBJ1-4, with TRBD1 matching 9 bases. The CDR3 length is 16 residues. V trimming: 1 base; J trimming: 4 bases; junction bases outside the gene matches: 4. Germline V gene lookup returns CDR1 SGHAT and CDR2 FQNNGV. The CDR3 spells CASSLGTGVVNEKLFF. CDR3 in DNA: TGTGCCAGCAGCTTAGGGACAGGGGTCGTTAATGAAAAACTGTTTTTT.

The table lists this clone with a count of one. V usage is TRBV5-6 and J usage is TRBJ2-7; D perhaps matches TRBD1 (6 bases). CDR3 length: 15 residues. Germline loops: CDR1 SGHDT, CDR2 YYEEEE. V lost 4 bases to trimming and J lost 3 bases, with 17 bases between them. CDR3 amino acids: CASSPGAHLSYEQYF. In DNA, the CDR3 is TGTGCCAGCAGCCCAGGGGCCCACCTGAGCTACGAGCAGTACTTC.

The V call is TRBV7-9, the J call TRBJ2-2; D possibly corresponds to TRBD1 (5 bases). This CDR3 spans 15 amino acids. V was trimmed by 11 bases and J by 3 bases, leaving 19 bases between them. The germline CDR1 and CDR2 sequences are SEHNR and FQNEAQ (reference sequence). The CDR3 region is CALGVYGRDTGELFF. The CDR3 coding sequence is TGTGCCCTAGGGGTCTACGGGCGAGACACCGGGGAGCTGTTTTTT.